Below, 20 T cell receptor beta chains from the same sample are listed, as sequenced in a study of vaccination effects on CD4 cells after COVID-19. Clones were read by immunoSEQ multiplex PCR, and TCRdb kept only the in-frame ones, dropping some. Seen here are tens of thousands of clones, 74% observed once, and the top ten hold around 1.5%. Antigen specificity for these receptors is unknown. Antigen-specific CD4+ T cells expanded by the ViraFEST assay with viral peptide pools were then sequenced. Once cultured for approximately ten days, the cells underwent separation to obtain CD4+ T cells. Two doses of either BNT162b2 or mRNA-1273 were given to each participant. The specimen comprised CD4+ T cells from PBMCs cultured with HCoV-229E spike peptides, sampled after COVID-19 vaccination. These receptors were collected from a human donor who received a COVID-19 vaccine.

V and J are TRBV6-5 and TRBJ1-2, with D perhaps matching TRBD1 (5 bases). V lost 6 bases, J lost 2 bases, and 7 bases lay in between. The CDR3 contains 12 residues. Germline V gene sequence: CDR1 MNHEY, CDR2 SVGAGI. In DNA form, the CDR3 reads TGTGCCAGCAGAGGGACCAACTATGGCTACACCTTC. Protein product: CASRGTNYGYTF.

The chain couples TRBV2 to TRBJ2-5; 7 nucleotides agree with TRBD1. The CDR3 contains 12 residues. With 6 bases clipped from V and 2 bases from J, the junction kept 0 bases outside the gene matches. Germline V CDR1 and CDR2: SNHLY, FYNNEI. The CDR3 nucleotides read TGTGCCAGCAGGGGACAGCAAGAGACCCAGTACTTC. Its protein is CASRGQQETQYF.

This clone was observed a handful of times. V usage is TRBV21-1 and J usage is TRBJ2-3. TRBV21-1 is flagged as a pseudogene. This CDR3 comprises 10 residues. CDR3 DNA: TGTGCCAGCGACGCAGATACGCAGTATTTT. Translated, it gives CASDADTQYF.

The rearrangement links TRBV30 to TRBJ1-6, with D possibly being TRBD1 (5 bases). V lost 4 bases, J lost 10 bases, and 20 bases lay in between. The CDR3 covers 15 residues. CDR1 and CDR2 from the germline V gene are GTSNPN and SVGIG (reference sequence). This CDR3 reads CAWTPVGTVYSPLHF. The CDR3 DNA sequence: TGTGCCTGGACCCCGGTTGGGACGGTGTACTCACCCCTCCACTTT.

This chain connects TRBV28 to TRBJ1-5, with 8 positions matching TRBD1. CDR3 length equals 16 residues. Per the germline V gene, CDR1 is MDHEN and CDR2 is SYDVKM. The J segment lost 10 bases and the V segment lost 2 bases, leaving 13 bases of the junction unmatched. This chain's CDR3 is CASSLGGQGGISPQHF. The CDR3 DNA reads as TGTGCCAGCAGTTTAGGCGGACAGGGAGGAATCAGCCCCCAGCATTTT.

This chain connects TRBV6-1 to TRBJ1-4, with D hard to call. Germline-derived CDR1 and CDR2 are MNHNS and SASEGT. V lost 2 bases, J lost 2 bases, and 9 bases lay in between. The CDR3 spans 15 residues. The CDR3 bases are TGTGCCAGCAGTGAAATCAGAACTACTAATGAAAAACTGTTTTTT. This encodes CASSEIRTTNEKLFF.

The V call is TRBV5-4, the J call TRBJ2-3; 8 bases line up with TRBD2. Germline CDR1 reads SGHNT; CDR2 reads YYREEE (reference sequence). V shed 0 bases and J 0 bases; nucleotides not matched to a gene: 6. The CDR3 sequence is 17 residues long. The CDR3 is CASSLGGSGASTDTQYF. CDR3 in DNA: TGTGCCAGCAGCTTGGGAGGTAGCGGGGCTAGCACAGATACGCAGTATTTT.

The chain has TRBV20-1 and TRBJ1-2; D remains unclear. This CDR3 comprises 13 residues. The germline V and J ends were trimmed by 3 bases and 4 bases, with 12 bases remaining between them. Germline CDR1 and CDR2: DFQATT and SNEGSKA (reference sequence). The CDR3: CSASRGVVYGYTF. The CDR3 region has the DNA TGCAGTGCTAGTCGGGGTGTGGTCTATGGCTACACCTTC.

Details on this clone: Other DNA sequences in the sample encode the same CDR3. The chain uses TRBV28 and TRBJ1-5, with 8 bases that match TRBD1. Trimming removed 5 bases from V and 7 bases from J; junction bases left unmatched: 7. The CDR3 totals 14 residues. Germline loops: CDR1 MDHEN, CDR2 SYDVKM. The CDR3 sequence: CASSSQGARQPQHF. DNA for the CDR3: TGTGCCAGCAGTAGTCAGGGGGCGCGGCAGCCCCAGCATTTT.

This CDR3 is CASSPPAASGTEAFF. For the CDR3, the DNA is TGTGCCAGCAGCCCCCCAGCAGCGTCGGGAACTGAAGCTTTCTTT. The V and J genes are TRBV11-1 and TRBJ1-1; D gene uncertain. This CDR3 region has 15 residues. V was clipped by 5 bases and J by 5 bases, with 18 bases between them. Looked up from germline, CDR1 is SGHAT and CDR2 is FQDESV (reference sequence).

The chain recombines TRBV2 with TRBJ2-1; D ambiguous. The CDR3 covers 15 residues. Trimming took off 6 bases at V and 4 bases at J, with 16 bases between the two ends. CDR1 is SNHLY and CDR2 is FYNNEI in the germline V gene. The CDR3 region has the DNA TGTGCCAGCAGCCCTAACAGCCCGGCTTACAATGAGCAGTTCTTC. Translation gives CASSPNSPAYNEQFF.

This clone was seen only a few times. This chain connects TRBV15 to TRBJ2-7; D is ambiguous. Germline loops: CDR1 LNHNV, CDR2 YYDKDF (reference sequence). This CDR3 is 13 amino acids long. The germline V and J ends were trimmed by 0 bases and 1 base, with 4 bases remaining between them. The CDR3: CATSREESYEQYV. DNA of the CDR3: TGTGCCACCAGCAGAGAAGAGTCCTACGAGCAGTACGTC.

This clone turned up a few times. This rearrangement joins TRBV20-1 to TRBJ2-2, with D perhaps given as TRBD1 or TRBD2 (5 bases each). V dropped 3 bases and J dropped 6 bases, with 11 bases sitting between them. CDR1 is DFQATT and CDR2 is SNEGSKA in the germline V gene (reference sequence). The CDR3 covers 13 residues. The CDR3 DNA reads as TGCAGTGCTAGTTCCCAGGGAGCCGGGGAGCTGTTTTTT. As protein: CSASSQGAGELFF.

The chain has TRBV24-1 and TRBJ2-3; TRBD2 matches 7 bases. J gave up 0 bases and V 5 bases, and 10 bases lay outside the gene matches. The CDR3 spans 17 residues. Germline lookup yields CDR1 KGHDR and CDR2 SFDVKD. The CDR3 coding sequence is TGTGCCACCAGTGCCCCGGGGGGTCGGGATAGCACAGATACGCAGTATTTT. It codes for CATSAPGGRDSTDTQYF.

This chain joins TRBV6-1 and TRBJ2-7; D not certain. Germline V lookup: CDR1 MNHNS, CDR2 SASEGT. The CDR3 runs to 12 residues. The V and J ends lost 0 bases and 3 bases respectively, with 3 bases between them. CDR3 in DNA: TGTGCCAGCAGTGAAGCAAGCTACGAGCAGTACGTC. It encodes CASSEASYEQYV.

This chain links TRBV9 with TRBJ1-2; possibly TRBD1 for D (5 bases). V lost 4 bases, J lost 13 bases, and 26 bases lay in between. The germline CDR1 and CDR2 sequences are SGDLS and YYNGEE. The CDR3 runs to 15 residues. CDR3 region: CASSPGLSKGAYCTF. The CDR3 DNA is TGTGCCAGCAGCCCAGGACTCTCTAAAGGGGCCTATTGCACCTTC.

This clone was seen once. V is TRBV5-4 and J is TRBJ2-2; no definite D call. This CDR3 comprises 12 residues. V gave up 3 bases and J gave up 8 bases, with 8 bases separating them. Germline V lookup: CDR1 SGHNT, CDR2 YYREEE (reference sequence). In DNA form, the CDR3 reads TGTGCCAGCAGCTGGGTGGATGGGGAGCTGTTTTTT. It specifies CASSWVDGELFF.

The V call is TRBV4-1, the J call TRBJ2-6, with D possibly TRBD1 on 6 matching bases. V dropped 0 bases and J dropped 4 bases, with 7 bases sitting between them. Per germline, CDR1 MGHRA and CDR2 YSYEKL. CDR3 size: 15 residues. The CDR3 protein is CASSQERGGANVLTF. The CDR3 DNA is TGCGCCAGCAGCCAAGAAAGGGGGGGGGCCAACGTCCTGACTTTC.

V is TRBV7-8 and J is TRBJ2-3, with unresolved D. Germline CDR1 is SGHVS and CDR2 is FQNEAQ. The CDR3 consists of 17 residues. Trimming shortened V by 4 bases and J by 0 bases, and 17 bases separated the two germline ends. CDR3 sequence reads: CASSSSNPTRSTDTQYF. The DNA of the CDR3 is TGTGCCAGCAGCTCTTCGAACCCGACACGTAGCACAGATACGCAGTATTTT.

The chain links TRBV10-3 to TRBJ1-5, with D maybe TRBD1 (6 bases). Germline V gives CDR1 ENHRY, CDR2 SYGVKD. This CDR3 spans 15 amino acids. Trimming took 2 bases from V and 4 from J, leaving 12 bases between them. The CDR3 nucleotides read TGTGCCATCAGTGAGAGAACAGGGCAAAATCAGCCCCAGCATTTT. This encodes CAISERTGQNQPQHF.